Detailed here is one TCR beta chain. The data derive from a study of CD4+ T cells in melanoma. Trimming removed 5 bases from V and 5 bases from J, with 9 bases in between. The V gene's germline CDR1 is SGHNT and CDR2 YYREEE (reference sequence). This CDR3 spans 12 amino acids. The method was immunoSEQ multiplex PCR; TCRdb's version includes in-frame clones alone and lacks a portion of them. The sample lists about 15,000 clones; 62% were seen once. The clonotype originates from a human donor with melanoma. Sequencing was done on a sample of cells from a culture (not recorded whether cultured in vitro). This chain joins TRBV5-4 and TRBJ2-3; D is undetermined. The CDR3 bases are TGTGCCAGCAGTTGGTTCGGAGATACGCAGTATTTT. It specifies CASSWFGDTQYF.